The T cell receptor beta chain described here comes from a study of OX40 agonist ivuxolimab in advanced cancers. Study information: The diagnoses of dose-escalation patients were hepatocellular carcinoma, melanoma, renal cell or head and neck cancer. The mean age was around 56 years, ranging from 23 to 79, with around four fifths of participants male.

Concerning this clone itself: Antigen: not known.

The table came from immunoSEQ multiplex PCR; TCRdb's copy has only in-frame clones and leaves some out. The sample records roughly 100,000 clones, under 85% being singletons. Whole-study results and caveats: Some nonresponders additionally presented with little normalized T-cell clonal expansion. Clonal expansion by week 6 occurred in CD4+ and CD8+ blood T cells (at 0.1 to 3.0 mg/kg).

The ends lost 5 bases at V and 5 bases at J; junction bases unmatched: 8. The CDR3 has 16 residues. CDR1 and CDR2 (germline): SGHAT, FQNNGV. This chain joins TRBV11-2 and TRBJ2-2; 10 positions match TRBD1. Sequenced here: CD4+ or CD8+ T cells sorted from blood, sampled in a trial of the OX40 agonist ivuxolimab. The receptor's source is an adult with an advanced solid tumor such as melanoma, head and neck, liver or kidney cancer. For the CDR3, the DNA is TGTGCCAGCAGCCCCCTTGGGACAGGGGTGACCGGGGAGCTGTTTTTT. Its protein product is CASSPLGTGVTGELFF.